This is a list of T cell receptor beta chains from one sample in a study of early T cells in non-severe SARS-CoV-2 infection. TCRdb analysed the 5' RACE reads with MiXCR anew, one entry per CDR3 protein. The sample records tens of thousands of distinct CDR3 sequences, about 16% being singletons. The specimen was whole blood. These receptor sequences come from an adult who was a healthcare worker with PCR-confirmed SARS-CoV-2 infection or an uninfected control (not recorded which). CDR3s include the opening cysteine and the closing phenylalanine or tryptophan. The D gene is left open where the match is weak. Not all rows give a size; the values are once, few, many and, for expanded clones, a class.

>TRBV6-1|NA|many|TRBJ1-2
CASSTGTGNYGYTF
TGTGCCAGCAGTACTGGGACGGGAAACTATGGCTACACCTTC
>TRBV6-2/TRBV6-3|TRBD2|NA|TRBJ2-7
CASMLAGAPYEQYF
TGTGCCAGCATGCTAGCGGGAGCCCCCTACGAGCAGTACTTC
>TRBV5-4|TRBD1|NA|TRBJ1-2
CASSLNLGQVNYGYTF
TGTGCCAGCAGCTTAAATCTGGGACAGGTTAACTATGGCTACACCTTC
>TRBV27|NA|few|TRBJ2-3
CASSRADTQYF
TGTGCCAGCAGTAGGGCAGATACGCAGTATTTT
>TRBV2|TRBD1|NA|TRBJ2-5
CASREGDRAQETQYF
TGTGCCAGCAGAGAAGGGGACAGGGCCCAAGAGACCCAGTACTTC
>TRBV29-1|NA|few|TRBJ2-7
CSVGRGDAYEQYF
TGCAGCGTTGGGAGGGGAGACGCCTACGAGCAGTACTTC
>TRBV10-1|NA|NA|TRBJ1-1
CASSDGVDTEAFF
TGCGCCAGCAGTGATGGGGTGGACACTGAAGCTTTCTTT
>TRBV24-1|NA|few|TRBJ2-6
CAPRSERANVLTF
TGTGCCCCCCGTTCGGAGCGGGCCAACGTCCTGACTTTC
>TRBV27|NA|few|TRBJ1-5
CASSFVPGSNQPQHF
TGTGCCAGCAGTTTCGTGCCCGGGAGCAATCAGCCCCAGCATTTT
>TRBV5-4|NA|few|TRBJ1-2
CASSLDSNGYTF
TGTGCCAGCAGCCTTGACTCTAATGGCTACACCTTC
>TRBV7-9|NA|NA|TRBJ1-1
CASSLVATYAFF
TGTGCCAGCAGCTTAGTTGCCACCTATGCTTTCTTT
>TRBV5-1|TRBD1|few|TRBJ1-1
CASSRWTGGMNTEAFF
TGCGCCAGCAGCCGATGGACAGGGGGCATGAACACTGAAGCTTTCTTT
>TRBV7-3|TRBD2|few|TRBJ2-1
CASSLRLAGSYNEQFF
TGTGCCAGCAGCTTAAGACTAGCGGGCTCCTACAATGAGCAGTTCTTC
>TRBV7-9|NA|few|TRBJ2-3
CASSSQGDTQYF
TGTGCCAGCAGTTCGCAGGGAGATACGCAGTATTTT
>TRBV4-3|NA|NA|TRBJ2-3
CASSQVGSGTDTQYF
TGCGCCAGCAGCCAAGTTGGAAGTGGCACAGATACGCAGTATTTT
>TRBV2|NA|NA|TRBJ1-2
CASSEAPTLANYGYTF
TGTGCCAGCAGTGAAGCGCCGACACTAGCTAACTATGGCTACACCTTC
>TRBV7-9|TRBD1|NA|TRBJ1-2
CASSTWTGGYGYTF
TGTGCCAGCAGCACCTGGACAGGGGGCTATGGCTACACCTTC
>TRBV7-9|NA|few|TRBJ2-4
CASSDRQGIQYF
TGTGCCAGCAGCGACCGGCAGGGCATTCAGTACTTC
>TRBV6-2/TRBV6-3|NA|many|TRBJ2-2
CASSYLGRRELFF
TGTGCCAGCAGTTATTTGGGACGCCGGGAGCTGTTTTTT
>TRBV6-1|NA|many|TRBJ2-5
CASSEVEVGTQYF
TGTGCCAGCAGTGAAGTGGAAGTTGGGACCCAGTACTTC
>TRBV29-1|TRBD2|NA|TRBJ2-3
CSVVSAGDSTDTQYF
TGCAGCGTTGTATCTGCGGGGGACAGCACAGATACGCAGTATTTT
>TRBV19|TRBD1|NA|TRBJ2-7
CASSNWGQVPLSYEQYF
TGTGCCAGTAGTAATTGGGGACAGGTCCCACTCTCCTACGAGCAGTACTTC
>TRBV6-4|TRBD1|NA|TRBJ2-1
CASSDTRDRNNEQFF
TGTGCCAGCAGTGACACCCGGGACAGAAACAATGAGCAGTTCTTC
>TRBV27|TRBD1|NA|TRBJ2-7
CASSFGLGQGSYEQYF
TGTGCCAGCAGTTTCGGACTGGGACAGGGGTCATACGAGCAGTACTTC
>TRBV29-1|NA|NA|TRBJ1-1
CGVELEAFF
TGCGGGGTGGAGCTGGAAGCTTTCTTT
>TRBV7-9|NA|few|TRBJ1-2
CASSLAPGQESLGYTF
TGTGCCAGCAGCTTAGCCCCCGGCCAGGAGTCTCTTGGCTACACCTTC
>TRBV20-1|NA|NA|TRBJ1-4
CSARDWTHDNEKLFF
TGCAGTGCTAGGGACTGGACGCACGATAATGAAAAACTGTTTTTT
>TRBV29-1|NA|many|TRBJ1-5
CSVAGELDQPQHF
TGCAGCGTAGCAGGGGAGTTAGATCAGCCCCAGCATTTT
>TRBV12-3/TRBV12-4|NA|NA|TRBJ2-7
CASSWEHPNYEQYF
TGTGCCAGCAGTTGGGAACACCCGAACTACGAGCAGTACTTC
>TRBV21-1|NA|few|TRBJ2-5
CASSTDREKYQETQYF
TGTGCCAGCAGCACGGACAGGGAGAAGTACCAAGAGACCCAGTACTTC
>TRBV7-3|NA|NA|TRBJ2-2
CASSFRRGGQGITGELFF
TGTGCCAGCAGCTTTCGCCGTGGAGGGCAGGGGATCACCGGGGAGCTGTTTTTT
>TRBV6-6|TRBD1|NA|TRBJ1-4
CASCTGEEKLFF
TGTGCCAGTTGCACAGGGGAGGAAAAACTGTTTTTT
>TRBV12-3/TRBV12-4|TRBD1|few|TRBJ2-7
CASSRTGKAYEQYF
TGTGCCAGCAGTCGGACAGGGAAAGCCTACGAGCAGTACTTC
>TRBV29-1|TRBD1|NA|TRBJ2-2
CSVERGRTGELFF
TGCAGCGTTGAGAGGGGGCGCACCGGGGAGCTGTTTTTT
>TRBV6-5|TRBD1|many|TRBJ2-5
CASSPRDSIETQYF
TGTGCCAGCAGTCCCCGGGACAGTATTGAGACCCAGTACTTC
>TRBV12-3/TRBV12-4|TRBD2|few|TRBJ2-1
CASSGGIGLAASGSYNEQFF
TGTGCCAGCAGCGGGGGTATTGGGCTAGCGGCCTCGGGGTCCTACAATGAGCAGTTCTTC
>TRBV6-2/TRBV6-3|NA|many|TRBJ1-1
CASSYGRMNTEAFF
TGTGCCAGCAGTTACGGGCGCATGAACACTGAAGCTTTCTTT